This TCR beta chain was sequenced in a study of cytomegalovirus exposure and HLA in healthy donors. Germline lookup yields CDR1 SGHAT and CDR2 FQNNGV. Trimming cost V 0 bases and J 4 bases, with 9 bases left between them. CDR3 size: 14 residues. The study ran its PCR with 60 Vbeta and 13 Jbeta primers. TCRdb's table, derived via immunoSEQ multiplex PCR, lists solely in-frame clones and lacks some. The sample includes about 160,000 clones, 78% of them seen just once. The specimen was PBMCs. The chain recombines TRBV11-2 with TRBJ1-2, with a weak D call TRBD1 (5 bases). This receptor was obtained from a woman in her thirties or forties in good health and CMV-seronegative. CDR3 residues: CASSLEQATYGYTF. In nucleotides, the CDR3 is TGTGCCAGCAGCTTAGAACAGGCCACCTATGGCTACACCTTC.